This T cell receptor beta chain appears in the sequencing data of a study of Ad26.COV2.S vaccination and SARS-CoV-2 variants (dated by TCRdb to the early 2020s). The study in broad terms: Donors in the vaccine arm were drawn from COV1001, a multicentre, randomized, double-blind, placebo-controlled phase I-IIa trial testing Ad26.COV2.S in healthy adults. Ad26.COV2.S was administered intramuscularly at 5 x 10^10 or 1 x 10^11 viral particles, either as a single shot or as two shots given 56 days apart. TCRbeta repertoire sequencing served as the tool for gauging how specific and how broad the SARS-CoV-2-reactive T cell receptors were following Ad26.COV2.S vaccination. The TCR-sequenced set comprised approximately 32 samples: some 19 Ad26.COV2.S vaccine recipients, 5 placebo recipients and 8 SARS-CoV-2 convalescent individuals. Trial participants were randomized into five groups of five, in which low-dose or high-dose Ad26.COV2.S was given once or twice, or placebo was given on both occasions. Blinding of investigators to trial group allocation was maintained during experiments and outcome assessment.

TCRbeta CDR3 regions were sequenced with the immunoSEQ Assay. After extraction, genomic DNA underwent amplification by bias-controlled multiplex PCR, followed by high-throughput sequencing. Processing in the source paper ran as follows. To quantify the absolute abundance of each unique TCRbeta CDR3 region, sequences were collapsed and filtered. T cell fraction was estimated by normalizing TCRbeta template counts to usable DNA, which was measured by amplifying reference genes present in all nucleated cells. Repertoire TCRs were annotated as SARS-CoV-2-specific by exact matching of V gene, CDR3 amino acid sequence and J gene to a known reactive TCR set. The reference SARS-CoV-2 TCR set came from MIRA and was filtered for enrichment in COVID-19-positive ImmuneCODE repertoires, removing public or cross-reactive TCRs. Based on the MIRA antigens, annotated TCRs were further analysed at the level of specific ORF or position within ORF. Breadth was defined as annotated unique rearrangements over total unique productive rearrangements; depth was the summed frequency of those rearrangements. Two-sided Wilcoxon rank-sum tests were used to compare TCR breadth between groups. The source is immuneACCESS, and TCRdb retained only in-frame sequences with V and J called. Part of the clones is not carried over; for the studies checked, unresolved V genes explain less than half of this, and the remainder is unexplained. V and J calls and clone size are given by that table; D and trimming were obtained from the DNA. Recorded for this sample are about 350,000 clones; around 89% of them occurred a single time. The ten top clones hold around 5% of the sample.

The label giving this sample's treatment or condition can be read as: around 19 received Ad26.COV2.S at low or high dose, single or two shots; several received placebo; per-sample allocation not given. For vaccine and placebo recipients, the sequenced repertoires came from samples collected on day 63 after the first injection. Cohort 1b enrolled fewer than 30 adults aged 18-55 years at a single site in Boston, USA, between 29 July and 7 August 2020. Ad26.COV2.S was a replication-incompetent adenovirus type 26 vector expressing a prefusion-stabilized SARS-CoV-2 spike protein from the original Wuhan strain. Counted from cysteine to phenylalanine, this CDR3 has 16 amino acids. Only the CDR3 portion is preserved as DNA: 48 bases, with reading frame beginning at the first base. In the germline V gene (reference sequence), CDR1 corresponds to MNHNY and CDR2 to SVGAGI. Relative to germline, V is 0 bases shorter and J is 1 base shorter, with 10 bases between their ends.

Results the study describes overall, beyond this receptor: The authors noted that total T cell responses may have been underestimated by the TCR breadth and depth analyses. After vaccination, spike-specific CD8+ and CD4+ T cell responses were reported to show substantial breadth. Comparing responses between vaccine doses or regimens was not something the study was powered to do. Compared with placebo recipients, Ad26.COV2.S recipients showed higher spike-specific TCR breadth (P = 0.0014). Comparable non-spike TCR breadth was observed between vaccine and placebo recipients, consistent with only spike being contained in the vaccine.

Turning to this clone: The antigen this receptor binds is unknown. Per-nucleotide qualities are absent, and no much larger clonotype sits a single base away.

The chain was built from TRBV6-6 and TRBJ1-5, with the D segment identity uncertain. The sequenced sample was peripheral blood, obtained in a trial of Ad26.COV2.S vaccine versus placebo. This sequence was found in a person between 18 and 65 years old who received the Ad26.COV2.S COVID-19 vaccine or a placebo. The DNA reads as follows: TGTGCCAGCAGTTACTCGGCCCTAGAAAGCAATCAGCCCCAGCATTTT. Its protein reads: CASSYSALESNQPQHF.